A selection of T cell receptor beta chains follows, all from one sample in a study of cytomegalovirus exposure and HLA in healthy donors. TCRdb keeps only in-frame clones here, not all; method: immunoSEQ multiplex PCR. Of 80,000 or so clones listed, roughly 76% are singletons. The sample consisted of PBMCs. The receptors come from a middle-aged woman in good health and CMV-seronegative. CDR3s include the opening cysteine and the closing phenylalanine or tryptophan. A D gene is named only where the DNA matches it firmly. A clone size is listed for some rows: how often the clone was seen (once, few, many), or a class if it is expanded.

v_call: TRBV10-1; cdr3_length: 16; clone_size: .; d_call: TRBD2; j_call: TRBJ2-1; cdr3_aa: CASSRVVSSGDNEQFF; cdr3_nt: TGCGCCAGCAGCCGAGTTGTGTCTAGCGGGGACAATGAGCAGTTCTTC
v_call: TRBV5-1; cdr3_length: 13; clone_size: .; d_call: TRBD1; j_call: TRBJ1-2; cdr3_aa: CASSPGQGGGYTF; cdr3_nt: TGCGCCAGCAGCCCGGGACAGGGCGGAGGCTACACCTTC
v_call: TRBV19; cdr3_length: 16; clone_size: .; d_call: TRBD2; j_call: TRBJ2-1; cdr3_aa: CASSDRTSGSYNEQFF; cdr3_nt: TGTGCCAGTAGTGATAGGACTAGCGGTTCCTACAATGAGCAGTTCTTC
v_call: TRBV9; cdr3_length: 15; clone_size: .; d_call: TRBD2; j_call: TRBJ2-1; cdr3_aa: CASSTLAGGDNEQFF; cdr3_nt: TGTGCCAGCAGCACCCTAGCGGGAGGGGACAATGAGCAGTTCTTC
v_call: TRBV7-2; cdr3_length: 17; clone_size: .; d_call: TRBD2; j_call: TRBJ2-5; cdr3_aa: CASSPVPFGGSQETQYF; cdr3_nt: TGTGCCAGCAGCCCCGTTCCCTTCGGCGGGAGCCAAGAGACCCAGTACTTC
v_call: TRBV28; cdr3_length: 16; clone_size: .; d_call: TRBD1; j_call: TRBJ2-7; cdr3_aa: CASSYPRTGAIYEQYF; cdr3_nt: TGTGCCAGCAGTTATCCCCGGACAGGGGCGATATACGAGCAGTACTTC
v_call: TRBV27; cdr3_length: 19; clone_size: .; d_call: TRBD1; j_call: TRBJ2-2; cdr3_aa: CASSTTGTGLAGVTGELFF; cdr3_nt: TGTGCCAGCAGCACCACCGGGACAGGGTTGGCCGGGGTCACCGGGGAGCTGTTTTTT
v_call: TRBV5-1; cdr3_length: 14; clone_size: .; d_call: TRBD1; j_call: TRBJ1-1; cdr3_aa: CASSSTGGRTEAFF; cdr3_nt: TGCGCCAGCAGCTCGACAGGGGGCCGGACTGAAGCTTTCTTT
v_call: TRBV27; cdr3_length: 15; clone_size: .; d_call: TRBD2; j_call: TRBJ2-1; cdr3_aa: CASRLAGERYNEQFF; cdr3_nt: TGTGCCAGCAGATTAGCGGGAGAGCGCTACAATGAGCAGTTCTTC
v_call: TRBV6-1; cdr3_length: 13; clone_size: once; d_call: .; j_call: TRBJ1-2; cdr3_aa: CAGMRGFNYGYTF; cdr3_nt: TGTGCCGGCATGAGGGGGTTCAACTATGGCTACACCTTC
v_call: TRBV15; cdr3_length: 14; clone_size: .; d_call: .; j_call: TRBJ2-7; cdr3_aa: CATSRGGSSDEQYF; cdr3_nt: TGTGCCACCAGCAGAGGAGGTTCCTCAGACGAGCAGTACTTC
v_call: TRBV7-2; cdr3_length: 16; clone_size: .; d_call: .; j_call: TRBJ2-3; cdr3_aa: CASSLGAGGGTDTQYF; cdr3_nt: TGTGCCAGCAGCTTAGGGGCCGGAGGGGGCACAGATACGCAGTATTTT
v_call: TRBV7-9; cdr3_length: 18; clone_size: .; d_call: TRBD2; j_call: TRBJ2-2; cdr3_aa: CASSLEIWLAGVTGELFF; cdr3_nt: TGTGCCAGCAGCTTAGAAATTTGGCTAGCGGGGGTCACCGGGGAGCTGTTTTTT
v_call: TRBV9; cdr3_length: 13; clone_size: .; d_call: .; j_call: TRBJ2-3; cdr3_aa: CASGQQSTDTQYF; cdr3_nt: TGTGCCAGCGGGCAACAGAGCACAGATACGCAGTATTTT
v_call: TRBV29-1; cdr3_length: 14; clone_size: .; d_call: .; j_call: TRBJ1-1; cdr3_aa: CSVRLRLMNTEASF; cdr3_nt: TGCAGCGTCCGACTCAGACTAATGAACACTGAAGCTTCCTTT
v_call: TRBV2; cdr3_length: 13; clone_size: .; d_call: .; j_call: TRBJ1-5; cdr3_aa: CASRGGANQPQHF; cdr3_nt: TGTGCCAGCAGAGGGGGGGCCAATCAGCCCCAGCATTTT
v_call: TRBV5-5; cdr3_length: 16; clone_size: few; d_call: .; j_call: TRBJ1-3; cdr3_aa: CASSDYRTRSGNTIYF; cdr3_nt: TGTGCCAGCAGCGATTACAGGACCCGCTCTGGAAACACCATATATTTT
v_call: TRBV28; cdr3_length: 10; clone_size: .; d_call: .; j_call: TRBJ1-2; cdr3_aa: CATRFQVYTF; cdr3_nt: TGTGCCACCCGCTTCCAGGTATACACCTTC
v_call: TRBV5-4; cdr3_length: 12; clone_size: .; d_call: .; j_call: TRBJ1-1; cdr3_aa: CASSSAGTEAFF; cdr3_nt: TGTGCCAGCAGCTCGGCAGGGACTGAAGCTTTCTTT
v_call: TRBV23-1; cdr3_length: 19; clone_size: .; d_call: .; j_call: TRBJ2-7; cdr3_aa: CASSHHHQLRRRITYEQYF; cdr3_nt: TGCGCCAGCAGTCACCACCACCAACTGAGGAGACGGATTACCTACGAGCAGTACTTC
v_call: TRBV7-2; cdr3_length: 18; clone_size: .; d_call: .; j_call: TRBJ2-6; cdr3_aa: CASKTQQGAFSGANVLTF; cdr3_nt: TGTGCCAGCAAGACACAACAGGGCGCTTTTTCTGGGGCCAACGTCCTGACTTTC
v_call: TRBV27; cdr3_length: 14; clone_size: .; d_call: .; j_call: TRBJ2-7; cdr3_aa: CASSRGLAYYEQYF; cdr3_nt: TGTGCCAGCAGCAGAGGGCTAGCCTACTACGAGCAGTACTTC
v_call: TRBV11-3; cdr3_length: 16; clone_size: .; d_call: TRBD2; j_call: TRBJ2-1; cdr3_aa: CASSRGSGRGDNEQFF; cdr3_nt: TGTGCCAGCAGCCGTGGTAGCGGGAGGGGCGACAATGAGCAGTTCTTC
v_call: TRBV7-3; cdr3_length: 14; clone_size: .; d_call: TRBD1; j_call: TRBJ2-7; cdr3_aa: CASSLGTGEYEQYF; cdr3_nt: TGTGCCAGCAGCTTAGGGACAGGGGAATACGAGCAGTACTTC